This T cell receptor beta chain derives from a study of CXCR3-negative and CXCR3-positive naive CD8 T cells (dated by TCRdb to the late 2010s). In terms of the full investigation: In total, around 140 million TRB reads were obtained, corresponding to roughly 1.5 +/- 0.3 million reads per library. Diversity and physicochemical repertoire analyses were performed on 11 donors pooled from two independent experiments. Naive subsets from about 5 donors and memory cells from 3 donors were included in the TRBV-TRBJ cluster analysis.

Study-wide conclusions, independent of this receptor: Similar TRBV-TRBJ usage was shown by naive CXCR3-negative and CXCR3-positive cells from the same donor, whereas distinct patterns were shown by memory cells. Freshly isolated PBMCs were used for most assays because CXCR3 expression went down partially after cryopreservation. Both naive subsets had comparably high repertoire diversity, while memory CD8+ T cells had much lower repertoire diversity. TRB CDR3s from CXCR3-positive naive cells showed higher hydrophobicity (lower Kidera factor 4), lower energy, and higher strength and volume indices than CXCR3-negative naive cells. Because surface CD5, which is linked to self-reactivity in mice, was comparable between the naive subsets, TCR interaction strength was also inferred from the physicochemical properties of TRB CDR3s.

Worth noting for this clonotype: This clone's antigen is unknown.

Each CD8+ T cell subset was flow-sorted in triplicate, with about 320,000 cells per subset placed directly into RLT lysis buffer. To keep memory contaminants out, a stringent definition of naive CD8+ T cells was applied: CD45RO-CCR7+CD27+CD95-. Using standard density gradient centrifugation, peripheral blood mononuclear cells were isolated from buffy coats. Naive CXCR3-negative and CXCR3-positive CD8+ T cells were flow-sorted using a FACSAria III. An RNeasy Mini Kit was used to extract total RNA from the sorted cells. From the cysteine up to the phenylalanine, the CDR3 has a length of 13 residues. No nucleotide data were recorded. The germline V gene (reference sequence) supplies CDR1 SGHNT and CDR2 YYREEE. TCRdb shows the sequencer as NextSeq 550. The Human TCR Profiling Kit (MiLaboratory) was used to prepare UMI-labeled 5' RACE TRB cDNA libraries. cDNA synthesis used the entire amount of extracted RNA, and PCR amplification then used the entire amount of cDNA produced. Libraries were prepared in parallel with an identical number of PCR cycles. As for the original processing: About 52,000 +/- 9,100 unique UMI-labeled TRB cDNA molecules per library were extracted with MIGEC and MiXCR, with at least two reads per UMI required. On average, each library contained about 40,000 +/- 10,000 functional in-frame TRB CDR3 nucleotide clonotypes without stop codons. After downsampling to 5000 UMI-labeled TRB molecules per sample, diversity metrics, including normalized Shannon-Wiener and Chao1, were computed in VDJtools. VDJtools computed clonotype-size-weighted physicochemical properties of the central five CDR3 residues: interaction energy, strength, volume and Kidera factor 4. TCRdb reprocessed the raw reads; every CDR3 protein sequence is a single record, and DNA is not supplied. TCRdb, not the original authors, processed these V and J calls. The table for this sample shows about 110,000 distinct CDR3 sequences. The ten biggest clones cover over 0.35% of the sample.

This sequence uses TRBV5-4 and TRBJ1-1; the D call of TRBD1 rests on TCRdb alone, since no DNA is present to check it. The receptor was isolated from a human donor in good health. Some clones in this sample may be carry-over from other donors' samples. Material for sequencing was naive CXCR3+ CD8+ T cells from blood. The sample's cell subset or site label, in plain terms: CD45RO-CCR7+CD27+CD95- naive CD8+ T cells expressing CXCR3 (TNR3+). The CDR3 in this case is CASSRGWVTEAFF.